This passage covers 5 T cell receptor beta chains from one sample sequenced in a study of T cells after yellow fever vaccination. TCRdb re-called the 5' RACE reads through MiXCR, storing one row per CDR3 protein. This sample has 250,000 to 400,000 distinct CDR3 sequences, with approximately 4.3% found just once. The specimen comprised PBMCs, sampled 15 days after the yellow fever booster vaccination. The receptors were gathered from a man aged 18 to 29 who received the YFV17D yellow fever vaccine.

This clonotype was observed a handful of times. The chain is built from TRBV19 and TRBJ2-3, with D uncertain. V dropped 4 bases and J dropped 1 base, with 6 bases sitting between them. Germline V CDR1 and CDR2: LNHDA, SQIVND (reference sequence). This CDR3 is 13 amino acids long. In DNA, the CDR3 is TGTGCCAGTAGTAAAAGCGGCACAGATACGCAGTATTTT. Amino acids: CASSKSGTDTQYF.

This clonotype has only a few counts. The gene calls are TRBV4-1 and TRBJ1-2, with D possibly matching TRBD1 (5 bases). The CDR3 length is 16 residues. From germline, CDR1 is MGHRA and CDR2 YSYEKL. V was cut by 2 bases and J by 0 bases, with 13 bases left in between. CDR3 DNA: TGCGCCAGCAGCCAAACGGGTCCAGGGACTAACTATGGCTACACCTTC. Protein product: CASSQTGPGTNYGYTF.

This clonotype was counted many times. V usage is TRBV7-2 and J usage is TRBJ1-5; tentative D call: TRBD1 (6 bases). The CDR3 is 13 amino acids. V was pared by 5 bases and J by 5 bases, with 10 bases between. Germline lookup yields CDR1 SGHTA and CDR2 FQGNSA. This CDR3 reads CASSETGYQPQHF. The CDR3 DNA sequence: TGTGCCAGCAGCGAGACAGGCTATCAGCCCCAGCATTTT.

The J gene is TRBJ2-1, the V gene TRBV4-1; 9 bases align to TRBD2. CDR3 length: 16 amino acids. CDR1 MGHRA and CDR2 YSYEKL come from the germline V gene. Trimming cost V 3 bases and J 8 bases; bases outside gene matches: 11. The CDR3 DNA is TGCGCCAGCAGCCAGATGCGGGGGGGGAGTTTGGATGAGCAGTTCTTC. Its protein is CASSQMRGGSLDEQFF.

This clonotype was counted ten times or more. The genes are TRBV20-1 and TRBJ2-3; weak D call: TRBD2 (6 bases). The CDR3 length is 15 residues. V shed 0 bases and J shed 3 bases, with 13 bases lying between them. Germline V gene data show CDR1 as DFQATT and CDR2 as SNEGSKA (reference sequence). The CDR3 DNA reads TGCAGTGCTAGAGATTTTATGGGGGGAACAGATACGCAGTATTTT. It yields the protein CSARDFMGGTDTQYF.